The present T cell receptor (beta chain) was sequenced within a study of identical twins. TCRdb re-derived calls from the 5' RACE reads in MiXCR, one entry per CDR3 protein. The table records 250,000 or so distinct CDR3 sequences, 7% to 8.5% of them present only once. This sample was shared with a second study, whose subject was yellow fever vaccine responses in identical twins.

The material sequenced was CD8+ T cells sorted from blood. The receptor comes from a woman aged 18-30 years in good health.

CDR3 sequence (DNA): TGTGCCAGCAGTGAAAGTAGCCTGTATGGCTACACCTTC. Residues: CASSESSLYGYTF. This sequence joins TRBV6-1 and TRBJ1-2; D gene uncertain. The CDR3 covers 13 residues. Germline-derived CDR1 and CDR2 are MNHNS and SASEGT. V gave up 2 bases and J gave up 5 bases, with 9 bases separating them.